Listed below are T cell receptor beta chains from one sample, sequenced in a study of shared clonotypes between healthy human individuals. Method: immunoSEQ multiplex PCR; TCRdb's copy keeps in-frame clones and lacks some. Of approximately 2,000,000 clones listed, 85% to 95% are singletons. Sequences were obtained from naive CD4+ T cells from PBMCs. The source is a man aged 18 to 30 in good health. Some clones in this sample may be carry-over from other donors' samples. Both conserved end residues are part of each CDR3.

v_gene	j_gene	CDR3aa
TRBV6-1	TRBJ1-5	CASNPGQGPGQPQHF
TRBV11-2	TRBJ1-2	CASSFNPWPDGYTF
TRBV29-1	TRBJ2-7	CSVEPGDSYEQYF
TRBV28	TRBJ1-5	CASSLGGDSNQPQHF
TRBV9	TRBJ1-5	CASSAQGRLDQPQHF
TRBV7-9	TRBJ1-1	CASSLEGGTEAFF
TRBV19	TRBJ2-7	CASSTRFLTAVTEGEQYF
TRBV9	TRBJ2-1	CASSPRLADEQFF
TRBV5-4	TRBJ2-7	CASSTKAGQEYEQYF
TRBV6-1	TRBJ1-1	CASSLNRADAFF
TRBV20-1	TRBJ2-1	CSAERGGVKFF
TRBV6-1	TRBJ2-1	CASNQKGEQFF
TRBV7-3	TRBJ2-2	CASSNVAGANTGELFF
TRBV29-1	TRBJ2-5	CSVVSGLETQYF
TRBV5-1	TRBJ2-3	CASSSQEASGSTDTQYF
TRBV6-6	TRBJ1-5	CASSYASRAFAPQHF
TRBV10-3	TRBJ1-5	CAIRGFGDQPQHF
TRBV7-3	TRBJ2-7	CASSLDLTRGSYEQYF
TRBV7-8	TRBJ2-7	CASSLGGGTYYEQYF
TRBV28	TRBJ1-4	CASSSNGQNEKLFF
TRBV6-4	TRBJ1-1	CASSVDLNTEAFF
TRBV5-4	TRBJ2-5	CASSPGLAGEQETQYF
TRBV18	TRBJ1-3	CASSPSTAGAGNTIYF
TRBV7-3	TRBJ2-7	CASSPLGLAGVSGYEQYF
TRBV30	TRBJ1-4	CAWSPLIATNEKLFF
TRBV7-9	TRBJ2-1	CASSFRSGPTSGRNNEQFF
TRBV2	TRBJ2-7	CASSDRDSSYEQYF
TRBV19	TRBJ2-7	CASTTSAYPYEQYF
TRBV5-1	TRBJ2-5	CASSLGLADQETQYF
TRBV5-4	TRBJ2-1	CASSFGTSGRPGNEQFF